The 27 T cell receptor beta chains in this list originate from one sample, sequenced in a study of CD8 T cells in ankylosing spondylitis. In TCRdb, the 5' RACE reads were re-called with MiXCR into one record per CDR3 protein. This table holds some 100,000 distinct CDR3 sequences, almost 8.5% found once. The sample comprised blood, either unsorted or a sorted T cell fraction (not recorded which). The receptors were sampled from a male donor with ankylosing spondylitis or in good health (not recorded which).

This clonotype was seen at least ten times. The gene calls are TRBV29-1 and TRBJ2-1, with a tentative D call TRBD2 (5 bases). Trimming removed 6 bases at V and 8 bases at J, with 23 bases between. CDR1 and CDR2 from the germline V gene are SQVTM and ANQGSEA. The CDR3 loop spans 15 amino acids. Here the CDR3 DNA reads TGCAGCGTAGATGGACGAGGGTTGGGGAGCGATGAGCAGTTCTTC. Protein sequence: CSVDGRGLGSDEQFF.

The rearrangement uses TRBV7-9 and TRBJ1-3, with D possibly TRBD1 on 5 matching bases. This CDR3 contains 15 residues. Looked up from germline, CDR1 is SEHNR and CDR2 is FQNEAQ (reference sequence). V lost 5 bases and J lost 0, with 11 bases in between. CDR3 DNA: TGTGCCAGCAGCCGGGGACTGAACTCTGGAAACACCATATATTTT. Encoded protein: CASSRGLNSGNTIYF.

This clonotype was picked up many times. The chain carries TRBV12-3 or TRBV12-4 and TRBJ2-1; 13 bases agree with TRBD2. Losses at the gene ends were 2 bases for V and 8 bases for J; bases not matched to a gene: 3. This CDR3 is 15 amino acids long. CDR3 bases: TGTGCCAGCAGTTTACGGACTAGCGGGGGCGATGAGCAGTTCTTC. Amino acid sequence: CASSLRTSGGDEQFF.

A single count supports this clonotype. The chain carries TRBV4-3 and TRBJ2-3; 10 bases match TRBD1. V was pared by 0 bases and J by 2 bases, with 5 bases of the junction left unmatched. Germline V gene data show CDR1 as LGHNA and CDR2 as YSLEER. CDR3 length: 17 amino acids. CDR3 sequence: CASSQEWTGGITDTQYF. DNA of the CDR3: TGCGCCAGCAGCCAAGAGTGGACAGGGGGAATCACAGATACGCAGTATTTT.

Many counts were recorded for this clonotype. The V gene is TRBV29-1, the J gene TRBJ2-7; no clear D. The V and J ends lost 0 bases and 4 bases respectively, with 10 bases between them. Germline V lookup: CDR1 SQVTM, CDR2 ANQGSEA. This CDR3 region has 13 residues. CDR3 amino acids: CSVEEESPYEQYF. As DNA, the CDR3 is TGCAGCGTTGAAGAAGAGAGCCCATACGAGCAGTACTTC.

There are a few counts of this clonotype. The CDR3 region is CSARGDGQSYNEQFF. CDR3 bases: TGCAGTGCTAGAGGGGATGGCCAGTCCTACAATGAGCAGTTCTTC. J is TRBJ2-1 and V is TRBV20-1; D uncertain. Trimming left V 1 base short and J 1 base short, with 11 bases between. The germline CDR1 and CDR2 sequences are DFQATT and SNEGSKA (reference sequence). CDR3 length: 15 amino acids.

This clonotype was picked up many times. The chain combines TRBV24-1 with TRBJ2-2, with no clear D. The CDR3 is made up of 12 amino acids. CDR1 KGHDR and CDR2 SFDVKD come from the germline V gene. V lost 4 bases and J lost 6, with 5 bases in between. The CDR3 coding sequence is TGTGCCACCAGTGAATCAGCCGGGGAGCTGTTTTTT. This sequence encodes CATSESAGELFF.

The chain recombines TRBV6-1 with TRBJ1-3; maybe TRBD1 (6 bases). Germline loops: CDR1 MNHNS, CDR2 SASEGT. The V gene lost 6 bases and the J gene lost 5 bases, with 11 bases spanning the gap. The CDR3 length is 13 residues. DNA for the CDR3: TGTGCCAGCAGCCTTGGACAGCGAAACACCATATATTTT. Translating gives CASSLGQRNTIYF.

This clonotype was found many times. J is TRBJ2-2 and V is TRBV9; D may be TRBD1 or TRBD2 (6 bases each). Germline V gene data show CDR1 as SGDLS and CDR2 as YYNGEE. The CDR3 has 16 residues. The V gene lost 4 bases and the J gene lost 7 bases, with 20 bases spanning the gap. The CDR3 DNA reads as TGTGCCAGCAGCCCCCGGATCTCGGGGGCAAGCGGGGAGCTGTTTTTT. It encodes CASSPRISGASGELFF.

This clonotype was counted at least ten times. The V gene is TRBV11-3, the J gene TRBJ2-5; tentative D call: TRBD2 (6 bases). The CDR3 extends over 15 amino acids. Trimming cost V 4 bases and J 4 bases, with 16 bases left between them. CDR1 and CDR2 from the germline V gene are SGHNT and YENEEA. CDR3 bases: TGTGCCAGCAGCTCCTCTAGCGTGAGGGGAGAGACCCAGTACTTC. It codes for CASSSSSVRGETQYF.

A word on this clonotype: This may stem from a read error, because a much larger clone lies one nucleotide away. This chain joins TRBV12-3 or TRBV12-4 and TRBJ1-3; D not certain. V lost 4 bases, J lost 1 base, and 8 bases lay in between. This CDR3 is built from 14 residues. CDR3 region: CASSWHLSGNTIYF. In nucleotides, the CDR3 is TGTGCCAGCAGTTGGCACCTTTCTGGAAACACCATATATTTT.

This clonotype came up many times. The chain recombines TRBV5-4 with TRBJ2-1, with 8 bases matching TRBD2. Trimming removed 4 bases from V and 4 bases from J; junction bases left unmatched: 4. The CDR3 covers 14 residues. Germline CDR1 is SGHNT and CDR2 is YYREEE (reference sequence). CDR3 DNA sequence: TGTGCCAGCAGCCCGGGACTAGTTTACAATGAGCAGTTCTTC. Translating gives CASSPGLVYNEQFF.

This clonotype was counted at least ten times. As DNA, the CDR3 is TGTGCCAGCAGTTTTGGGGGTAGCGAGCAGTACTTC. Its translation: CASSFGGSEQYF. The chain couples TRBV12-3 or TRBV12-4 to TRBJ2-7; D possibly matches TRBD1 or TRBD2 (5 bases each). The CDR3 is 12 residues long. Trimming took off 3 bases at V and 6 bases at J, with 9 bases between the two ends.

The chain recombines TRBV20-1 with TRBJ1-1; no clear D. V shed 4 bases and J shed 0 bases, with 6 bases lying between them. Germline loops: CDR1 DFQATT, CDR2 SNEGSKA (reference sequence). The CDR3 spans 12 residues. In DNA form, the CDR3 reads TGCAGTGCTAACGGTGTGAACACTGAAGCTTTCTTT. It codes for CSANGVNTEAFF.

This clonotype came up many times. V usage is TRBV4-3 and J usage is TRBJ1-2; 8 nucleotides line up with TRBD1. The V gene's germline CDR1 is LGHNA and CDR2 YSLEER. The CDR3 spans 13 residues. V shed 0 bases, J shed 12 bases, and the junction held 6 bases outside the gene matches. CDR3 amino acids: CASSQDLGQGNTF. The CDR3 bases are TGCGCCAGCAGCCAAGATCTCGGACAGGGCAACACCTTC.

This clonotype was counted many times. V and J are TRBV9 and TRBJ2-7, with 7 positions matching TRBD2. The CDR3 has 14 residues. Germline values: CDR1 SGDLS, CDR2 YYNGEE. The ends lost 0 bases at V and 2 bases at J; junction bases unmatched: 2. The CDR3 DNA reads TGTGCCAGCAGCGTAGCGGGGGGACCCTACGAGCAGTACTTC. This gives the protein CASSVAGGPYEQYF. The complete variable domain, with remaining parts taken from reference TRBV9 and TRBJ2-7, reads DSGVTQTPKHLITATGQRVTLRCSPRSGDLSVYWYQQSLDQGLQFLIQYYNGEERAKGNILERFSAQQFPDLHSELNLSSLELGDSALYFCASSVAGGPYEQYFGPGTRLTVT.

This clonotype was seen at least ten times. This chain joins TRBV12-3 or TRBV12-4 and TRBJ1-5; D ambiguous. The V gene lost 4 bases and the J gene lost 2 bases, with 6 bases spanning the gap. This CDR3 contains 13 residues. The CDR3 is CASSSWGNQPQHF. For the CDR3, the DNA is TGTGCCAGCAGTTCTTGGGGCAATCAGCCCCAGCATTTT.

This clonotype occurred many times. The gene calls are TRBV20-1 and TRBJ2-3; 7 positions agree with TRBD2. This CDR3 spans 15 amino acids. Germline CDR1 DFQATT, CDR2 SNEGSKA (reference sequence). The ends lost 6 bases at V and 4 bases at J; junction bases unmatched: 13. The CDR3 DNA reads as TGCAGTGCAAACAGCGTTGGTGCGGGGGCAGATACGCAGTATTTT. It is translated as CSANSVGAGADTQYF.

In this sample, this clonotype turned up many times. The chain couples TRBV5-5 to TRBJ2-5; a possible D gene is TRBD2 (6 bases). The ends were cut back, 4 bases at V and 14 bases at J, with 18 bases in the middle. CDR3 length equals 12 residues. Germline CDR1 is SGHKS and CDR2 is YYEKEE (reference sequence). Here the CDR3 reads CASSLVPGDIYF. As DNA, the CDR3 is TGTGCCAGCAGCCTGGTCCCGGGAGACATCTACTTC.

This clonotype was found many times. The chain is built from TRBV13 and TRBJ2-2, with 8 bases that match TRBD1. The CDR3 totals 15 residues. Trimming removed 6 bases from V and 2 bases from J; junction bases left unmatched: 5. Germline V gene lookup returns CDR1 PRHDT and CDR2 FYEKMQ (reference sequence). CDR3 coding DNA: TGTGCCAGCAGAGTGGACAGGGCTAACACCGGGGAGCTGTTTTTT. This translates into CASRVDRANTGELFF.

This clonotype was detected ten times or more. In DNA form, the CDR3 reads TGTGCCAGCAGGCAGACAGGCGGCTATGGCTACACCTTC. This translates into CASRQTGGYGYTF. The chain links TRBV6-2 or TRBV6-3 to TRBJ1-2; D might be TRBD1 (6 bases). Looked up from germline, CDR1 is MNHEY and CDR2 is SVGEGT. The CDR3 totals 13 residues. V was shortened by 6 bases and J by 4 bases, with 12 bases between the two germline ends.

The chain is built from TRBV2 and TRBJ1-1; no clear D. With 5 bases removed from V and 1 base from J, the gap between germline ends came to 8 bases. The CDR3 has 13 residues. The germline CDR1 and CDR2 sequences are SNHLY and FYNNEI. For the CDR3, the DNA is TGTGCCAGCAGTCCTGGGTCGAACACTGAAGCTTTCTTT. This sequence encodes CASSPGSNTEAFF.

This clonotype came up many times. The chain links TRBV3-1 to TRBJ2-1, with D hard to call. CDR1 LGHDT and CDR2 YNNKEL come from the germline V gene (reference sequence). The CDR3 contains 12 residues. Trimming stripped 1 base from V and 2 bases from J, with 0 bases between. In nucleotides, the CDR3 is TGTGCCAGCAGCCAAGCCTACAATGAGCAGTTCTTC. Its translation is CASSQAYNEQFF.

In its sample, this clonotype was seen many times. This chain joins TRBV6-1 and TRBJ1-1; 11 bases line up with TRBD1. The V segment lost 6 bases and the J segment 1 base; nucleotides outside the gene matches: 10. CDR1 is MNHNS, CDR2 SASEGT, per germline. The CDR3 extends over 17 amino acids. The CDR3 loop reads CASSKGQGGSKNTEAFF. CDR3 bases: TGTGCCAGCAGCAAGGGACAGGGGGGCTCTAAGAACACTGAAGCTTTCTTT.

This clonotype came up many times. The V gene is TRBV7-8, the J gene TRBJ2-5; D may be TRBD1 (6 bases). The CDR3 is made up of 16 amino acids. The ends were cut back, 4 bases at V and 5 bases at J, with 20 bases in the middle. Germline CDR1 SGHVS, CDR2 FQNEAQ. The CDR3 region is CASSSWTVVDWETQYF. The CDR3 DNA reads as TGTGCCAGCAGCTCATGGACAGTCGTGGATTGGGAGACCCAGTACTTC.

The sample holds many counts of this clonotype. The gene calls are TRBV5-4 and TRBJ1-2; a possible D gene is TRBD1 (5 bases). CDR3 length: 16 amino acids. The V gene lost 6 bases and the J gene lost 0 bases, with 18 bases spanning the gap. The germline V gene has CDR1 SGHNT and CDR2 YYREEE (reference sequence). DNA of the CDR3: TGTGCCAGCACCTCTCGTGACAGAGCTACTAACTATGGCTACACCTTC. It encodes CASTSRDRATNYGYTF.

This clonotype came up a few times. A much larger clone lies a single base off, so this may be a read error. The chain carries TRBV12-3 or TRBV12-4 and TRBJ2-7; unclear D gene. Trimming stripped 7 bases from V and 6 bases from J, with 7 bases between. This CDR3 is 10 amino acids long. CDR3 bases: TGTGCCAGCAATCCATGCGAGCAGTACTTC. Protein product: CASNPCEQYF.